This is a list of T cell receptor beta chains from one sample in a study of vaccination effects on CD4 cells after COVID-19. The antigens these receptors bind are not known. Clones were read by immunoSEQ multiplex PCR, and TCRdb kept only the in-frame ones, dropping some. The table records nearly 45,000 clones, approximately 70% of them present only once. This material consisted of CD4+ T cells from PBMCs cultured with a peptide pool, taken before COVID-19 vaccination. The receptors here all came from a human donor who had a prior SARS-CoV-2 infection. CDR3s include the opening cysteine and the closing phenylalanine or tryptophan. A D gene is named only where the DNA matches it firmly. Clone size is not always given. Where it is, it says once, few, many or a class for expanded clones.

d_call | clone_size | j_call | v_call | cdr3_aa | cdr3_nt
TRBD1 | few | TRBJ2-4 | TRBV7-9 | CASSQPTGPDPIAKNIQYF | TGTGCCAGCAGCCAACCGACAGGGCCGGACCCCATAGCCAAAAACATTCAGTACTTC
TRBD2 | NA | TRBJ2-2 | TRBV10-1 | CASRECYPGLARTTGELFF | TGCGCCAGCAGGGAGTGCTACCCCGGACTAGCCCGAACCACCGGGGAGCTGTTTTTT
NA | NA | TRBJ2-5 | TRBV18 | CASSPHGGRETQYF | TGTGCCAGCTCACCCCACGGAGGGCGGGAGACCCAGTACTTC
TRBD2 | NA | TRBJ2-7 | TRBV6-2/TRBV6-3 | CASSYTMSGRALAYEQYF | TGTGCCAGCAGTTATACGATGAGCGGGAGGGCCTTGGCCTACGAGCAGTACTTC
TRBD1 | NA | TRBJ1-2 | TRBV9 | CASGGGQSDGYTF | TGTGCCAGCGGGGGGGGACAGTCCGATGGCTACACCTTC
TRBD1 | NA | TRBJ1-4 | TRBV18 | CASCDRDREKLFF | TGTGCCAGCTGCGACAGGGACCGTGAAAAACTGTTTTTT
TRBD1 | NA | TRBJ2-1 | TRBV28 | CASRTGVYNEQFF | TGTGCCAGCAGAACAGGGGTCTACAATGAGCAGTTCTTC
NA | NA | TRBJ1-2 | TRBV27 | CASKRGTLSLYGYTF | TGTGCCAGCAAAAGGGGGACACTGAGCCTCTATGGCTACACCTTC
NA | NA | TRBJ2-2 | TRBV7-2 | CASSLYAGANTGELFF | TGTGCCAGCAGCTTATATGCGGGCGCGAACACCGGGGAGCTGTTTTTT
NA | NA | TRBJ1-2 | TRBV3-1/TRBV3-2 | CASSQRPDGVRGYTF | TGTGCCAGCAGCCAACGTCCGGACGGGGTCAGGGGCTACACCTTC
NA | once | TRBJ2-1 | TRBV7-6 | CASSPSNPQGGNEQFF | TGTGCCAGCAGCCCATCCAACCCTCAGGGCGGCAATGAGCAGTTCTTC
TRBD1 | NA | TRBJ1-5 | TRBV7-9 | CASSADIRQGINQPQHF | TGTGCCAGCAGCGCCGACATCAGACAGGGGATCAATCAGCCCCAGCATTTT
TRBD2 | few | TRBJ2-1 | TRBV5-4 | CASSRRGLVAGEQFF | TGTGCCAGCAGCCGGCGGGGACTAGTAGCTGGAGAGCAGTTCTTC
TRBD2 | NA | TRBJ2-5 | TRBV4-1 | CASSQDFTSGRQETQYF | TGCGCCAGCAGCCAAGATTTCACTAGCGGGAGACAAGAGACCCAGTACTTC
NA | NA | TRBJ2-1 | TRBV6-5 | CASGGTLKDEQFF | TGTGCCAGCGGCGGGACACTTAAGGATGAGCAGTTCTTC
TRBD1 | NA | TRBJ2-7 | TRBV7-3 | CASSLAGQGAGYEQYF | TGTGCCAGCAGCTTGGCAGGACAGGGGGCAGGCTACGAGCAGTACTTC
NA | NA | TRBJ1-5 | TRBV21-1 | CASSKKWTVDSNQPQHF | TGTGCCAGCAGCAAAAAGTGGACAGTCGATAGCAATCAGCCCCAGCATTTT
TRBD1 | NA | TRBJ2-7 | TRBV6-6 | CASSYMASGGPYEQYF | TGTGCCAGCAGTTACATGGCGTCAGGGGGACCCTACGAGCAGTACTTC
NA | NA | TRBJ2-5 | TRBV15 | CATSKTVQETQYF | TGTGCCACCAGTAAGACAGTTCAAGAGACCCAGTACTTC